The clone carrying this T cell receptor (beta chain) appeared a few times. Its antigen is still unknown. In germline, CDR1 is SGHDT, CDR2 YYEEEE. The CDR3 extends over 15 amino acids. Trimming took 1 base from V and 4 from J, leaving 9 bases between them. PCR involved 60 Vbeta and 13 Jbeta primers. TCRdb's copy holds only in-frame clones and misses some; the assay was immunoSEQ multiplex PCR. The table includes 120,000 or so clones, 75% to 85% detected once. This sample is drawn from a study of cytomegalovirus exposure and HLA in healthy donors. Study-wide findings and caveats: Versus the approximately 720-donor mean, an Asian-associated ancestry cluster reportedly showed fewer N-insertions in a later analysis.

The chain has TRBV5-6 and TRBJ2-6; D unclear. The clonotype was recovered from a man aged 35 to 55 in good health and CMV-seronegative. The specimen was PBMCs. The CDR3 sequence is CASSLLSSGANVLTF. CDR3 DNA sequence: TGTGCCAGCAGCTTGCTGAGCTCCGGGGCCAACGTCCTGACTTTC.